The sequence of this T cell receptor beta chain was determined in a study of technical replicates of blood from several donors. Measured with immunoSEQ multiplex PCR; TCRdb has only the in-frame clones, and not every one. The repertoire has under 95,000 clones, around 94% of them found once; the top ten carry over 0.2%. Sequencing used T cells isolated from PBMCs. The receptor's source is a human donor in good health.

The CDR3 DNA reads TGTGCCAGTAGTATAGAAAGGCGGGACTATCACAATGAGCAGTTCTTC. Translated: CASSIERRDYHNEQFF. This chain uses TRBV19 with TRBJ2-1, with TRBD2 matching 7 bases. Germline lookup yields CDR1 LNHDA and CDR2 SQIVND (reference sequence). CDR3 length equals 16 residues. J lost 5 bases, V lost 0 bases, and 7 bases had no gene match.